These 9 T cell receptor beta chains share one sample of origin, sequenced in a study of blood T cells in healthy people across ages. Through a sample-barcoded 5' primer and a J-beta primer mix, a second PCR was run for 7 to 11 cycles. TCRdb re-called the 5' RACE reads through MiXCR, storing one row per CDR3 protein. The repertoire holds roughly 1.6 million distinct CDR3 sequences, with roughly 32% as singletons. Sequencing used blood. These receptors all stem from a woman under 40 in good health.

The rearrangement uses TRBV7-6 and TRBJ2-1; 7 nucleotides match TRBD2. Germline assignment: CDR1 SGHVS and CDR2 FNYEAQ. V shed 5 bases, J shed 2 bases, and the junction held 6 bases outside the gene matches. CDR3 size: 15 residues. The CDR3 loop reads CASSPRDYAYNEQFF. The DNA for the CDR3 is TGTGCCAGCAGCCCCCGGGACTATGCCTACAATGAGCAGTTCTTC. Combining the CDR3 with reference TRBV7-6 and TRBJ2-1 gives the whole variable domain GAGVSQSPRYKVTKRGQDVALRCDPISGHVSLYWYRQALGQGPEFLTYFNYEAQQDKSGLPNDRFSAERPEGSISTLTIQRTEQRDSAMYRCASSPRDYAYNEQFFGPGTRLTVL.

The rearrangement links TRBV5-4 to TRBJ2-1; 8 bases line up with TRBD1. V dropped 3 bases and J dropped 9; count of bases not matched to a gene: 5. The CDR3 spans 13 residues. Per germline, CDR1 SGHNT and CDR2 YYREEE (reference sequence). As DNA, the CDR3 is TGTGCCAGCAGCTCGGACAGGGCCGCTGAGCAGTTCTTC. Protein: CASSSDRAAEQFF. Filled out from reference TRBV5-4 and TRBJ2-1, the complete variable domain reads ETGVTQSPTHLIKTRGQQVTLRCSSQSGHNTVSWYQQALGQGPQFIFQYYREEENGRGNFPPRFSGLQFPNYSSELNVNALELDDSALYLCASSSDRAAEQFFGPGTRLTVL.

The V gene is TRBV6-2 or TRBV6-3, the J gene TRBJ2-7; 8 nucleotides agree with TRBD1. Germline assignment: CDR1 MNHEY and CDR2 SVGEGT. The length of the CDR3 is 14 residues. V trimming: 5 bases; J trimming: 6 bases; junction bases outside the gene matches: 9. The CDR3 DNA reads as TGTGCCAGCAGTCACAAGACAGGGGTCGGCGAGCAGTACTTC. Its translation is CASSHKTGVGEQYF.

This clonotype was observed a handful of times. The chain links TRBV2 to TRBJ1-4; the D gene is possibly TRBD1 (5 bases). The germline V gene encodes CDR1 SNHLY and CDR2 FYNNEI. Trimming shortened V by 0 bases and J by 8 bases, and 13 bases separated the two germline ends. This CDR3 has 15 amino acids. CDR3 nucleotides: TGTGCCAGCAGTGAAGCGCTTCGAGGGGCCGAAAAACTGTTTTTT. Amino acid sequence: CASSEALRGAEKLFF.

V gene TRBV7-9 combines with J gene TRBJ2-1; 7 bases map to TRBD2. Germline lookup yields CDR1 SEHNR and CDR2 FQNEAQ (reference sequence). The CDR3 extends over 17 amino acids. V lost 5 bases and J lost 4; bases outside the gene matches: 14. CDR3 coding DNA: TGTGCCAGCAGCCCCCGCGGCGCGGGAGATGGGTACAATGAGCAGTTCTTC. Its protein is CASSPRGAGDGYNEQFF.

This chain uses TRBV12-5 with TRBJ2-1, with D uncertain. CDR1 is LGHNT, CDR2 FRNRAP, per germline. The CDR3 sequence is 15 residues long. V lost 4 bases to trimming and J lost 2 bases, with 12 bases between them. This chain's CDR3 is CASGYSGIPYNEQFF. CDR3 bases: TGTGCTAGTGGTTATAGTGGGATCCCCTACAATGAGCAGTTCTTC.

The chain is built from TRBV20-1 and TRBJ2-5; D might be TRBD1 or TRBD2, each matching 5 bases. V was trimmed by 4 bases and J by 5 bases, leaving 14 bases between them. Germline values: CDR1 DFQATT, CDR2 SNEGSKA (reference sequence). The CDR3 is 13 residues long. The DNA of the CDR3 is TGCAGTGCTACCTCGGGGTGGGGGGAGACCCAGTACTTC. Encoded protein: CSATSGWGETQYF.

On this clonotype itself: The germline gene is not matched at one end of the junction; a read error may be the cause. V and J are TRBV20-1 and TRBJ2-5; 12 positions agree with TRBD2. The CDR3 runs to 14 residues. Germline CDR1 is DFQATT and CDR2 is SNEGSKA (reference sequence). This chain's CDR3 is CSARLAGAQEAQYF. The DNA of the CDR3 is TGCAGTGCCAGACTAGCGGGGGCCCAAGAGGCCCAGTACTTC.

The table lists this clonotype with many counts. This chain links TRBV29-1 with TRBJ1-2, with a weak D call TRBD1 (5 bases). Deletions cut 4 bases from V and 7 bases from J, with 13 bases between. In germline, CDR1 is SQVTM, CDR2 ANQGSEA. CDR3 length: 12 residues. The CDR3 here is CSVGGEPFGYTF. The CDR3 nucleotides read TGCAGCGTTGGGGGGGAGCCCTTTGGCTACACCTTC.